These 24 T cell receptor beta chains came from one sample sequenced in a study of human versus mouse CDR3 diversity and MHC coevolution (dated by TCRdb to 2016 to 2017). The library was made by the immunoSEQ multiplex PCR assay. The clones in this table, taken by TCRdb from immuneACCESS, are in-frame only. Not every clone is retained; where verified, under half of the shortfall comes from an unresolved V gene, and the cause of the rest is unknown. The sample profile shows tens of thousands of clones; roughly 93% of them were found once. In total, the top ten clones hold approximately 20% of the sample. The source material was naive CD4+ T cells from blood. The cell subset or site label corresponds to: CD45RO-negative CD62L-positive naive CD4 T cells. The receptors derive from a person aged 55 to 69 in good health.

The rearrangement uses TRBV11-2 and TRBJ1-1; D remains unclear. CDR3 length: 14 amino acids. Germline V gene data show CDR1 as SGHAT and CDR2 as FQNNGV. Trimming took 0 bases from V and 5 from J, leaving 10 bases between them. CDR3 bases: TGTGCCAGCAGCTTAGAGAGGGTTTGGACTGAAGCTTTCTTT. Protein: CASSLERVWTEAFF.

The rearrangement links TRBV15 to TRBJ1-5, with TRBD1 matching over 7 bases. Germline V gene sequence: CDR1 LNHNV, CDR2 YYDKDF (reference sequence). V lost 2 bases and J lost 5; bases outside the gene matches: 6. The CDR3 has 15 residues. CDR3 nucleotide sequence: TGTGCCACCAGCAGACAGACAGGGTGGGATCAGCCCCAGCATTTT. It codes for CATSRQTGWDQPQHF.

V is TRBV6-1 and J is TRBJ2-7, with TRBD2 matching over 8 bases. Per germline, CDR1 MNHNS and CDR2 SASEGT. The CDR3 extends over 15 amino acids. Losses at the gene ends were 1 base for V and 3 bases for J; bases not matched to a gene: 5. The DNA of the CDR3 is TGTGCCAGCAGTGAAGGCGGGACTAGTCTCTACGAGCAGTACTTC. This encodes CASSEGGTSLYEQYF.

This clone was found once. This chain joins TRBV7-2 and TRBJ2-7; D possibly corresponds to TRBD1 (5 bases). CDR3 length: 14 amino acids. Germline V CDR1 and CDR2: SGHTA, FQGNSA. Trimming left V 1 base short and J 10 bases short, with 17 bases between. CDR3 nucleotides: TGTGCCAGCAGCTTAGTTATTTTGACAGCAGACCAGTACTTC. It is translated as CASSLVILTADQYF. Filled out from reference TRBV7-2 and TRBJ2-7, the complete variable domain reads GAGVSQSPSNKVTEKGKDVELRCDPISGHTALYWYRQSLGQGLEFLIYFQGNSAPDKSGLPSDRFSAERTGGSVSTLTIQRTQQEDSAVYLCASSLVILTADQYFGPGTRLTVT.

This clone was seen a handful of times. The rearrangement links TRBV6-1 to TRBJ2-3, with 7 bases aligning to TRBD1. Trimming removed 1 base from V and 2 bases from J; junction bases left unmatched: 12. Germline values: CDR1 MNHNS, CDR2 SASEGT. The CDR3 runs 18 residues. The CDR3 is CASSEVGRWDSITDTQYF. In DNA, the CDR3 is TGTGCCAGCAGTGAAGTTGGAAGGTGGGACAGCATCACAGATACGCAGTATTTT.

Only one count was recorded for this clone. The rearrangement uses TRBV7-3 and TRBJ2-3, with TRBD2 matching over 8 bases. V shed 5 bases and J 4 bases; nucleotides not matched to a gene: 8. Germline V gene lookup returns CDR1 SGHTA and CDR2 FQGTGA. CDR3 size: 15 residues. DNA for the CDR3: TGTGCCAGCAGCCCTCAGCGGGAGAGGCCAGATACGCAGTATTTT. Translated, it gives CASSPQRERPDTQYF.

The rearrangement joins TRBV7-6 to TRBJ2-2; 10 nucleotides match TRBD2. Germline-derived CDR1 and CDR2 are SGHVS and FNYEAQ. Trimming took 5 bases from V and 4 from J; bases not matched to a gene: 7. The CDR3 is made up of 16 amino acids. The CDR3 bases are TGTGCCAGCAGCACGCAGCGGGAGGGAGCCACCGGGGAGCTGTTTTTT. Amino acids: CASSTQREGATGELFF.

The chain recombines TRBV2 with TRBJ2-7; no reliable D call. From germline, CDR1 is SNHLY and CDR2 FYNNEI. Between the trimmed V and J ends, which lost 0 bases and 7 bases, there was a span of 13 bases. The CDR3 runs to 14 residues. The CDR3 bases are TGTGCCAGCAGTGAAGCGCTCGGGTTTGGGGAGCAGTACTTC. Translated: CASSEALGFGEQYF.

The CDR3: CATSGAAGGEQYF. As DNA, the CDR3 is TGTGCCACCTCTGGCGCCGCGGGTGGCGAGCAGTACTTC. The chain employs TRBV19 and TRBJ2-7; D perhaps matches TRBD2 (5 bases). The CDR3 is 13 amino acids. In germline, CDR1 is LNHDA, CDR2 SQIVND (reference sequence). The germline V and J ends were trimmed by 10 bases and 6 bases, with 19 bases remaining between them.

The chain employs TRBV14 and TRBJ2-5; 8 nucleotides align to TRBD1. TRBJ2-7 explains the end of the DNA better; the J call may be wrong. This CDR3 has 16 residues. In germline, CDR1 is SGHDN, CDR2 FVKESK. CDR3 loop: CASSQLAGGSSYEQYF. As DNA, the CDR3 is TGTGCCAGCAGCCAACTTGCAGGGGGCAGCTCCTACGAGCAGTACTTC.

The gene calls are TRBV6-4 and TRBJ2-1; D may be TRBD1 (6 bases). CDR1 and CDR2 from the germline V gene are MRHNA and SNTAGT. V lost 2 bases to trimming and J lost 3 bases, with 14 bases between them. This CDR3 comprises 16 residues. This CDR3 is CASSDRQARNYNEQFF. The CDR3 coding sequence is TGTGCCAGCAGTGACCGACAGGCTAGAAACTACAATGAGCAGTTCTTC.

The J gene is TRBJ2-1, the V gene TRBV2; 8 nucleotides agree with TRBD1. CDR1 and CDR2 from the germline V gene are SNHLY and FYNNEI. With V trimmed by 2 bases and J by 3 bases, 6 bases remained unmatched. There are 16 residues in the CDR3. CDR3 residues: CASSENRGSVYNEQFF. CDR3 DNA: TGTGCCAGCAGTGAAAACAGGGGGTCTGTCTACAATGAGCAGTTCTTC.

Of note for this clone: At the DNA level, this CDR3 is encoded by other sequences in the same sample as well. The V gene is TRBV10-3, the J gene TRBJ2-5; D is possibly TRBD2 (6 bases). Trimming cost V 9 bases and J 1 base, with 12 bases left between them. Germline V lookup: CDR1 ENHRY, CDR2 SYGVKD. The CDR3 spans 13 residues. The DNA of the CDR3 is TGTGCCATAAGCGGAGGGGTCCAAGAGACCCAGTACTTC. It is translated as CAISGGVQETQYF.

CDR3 amino acids: CASSLVAGGIDTQYF. CDR3 nucleotides: TGCGCCAGCAGCTTGGTGGCAGGGGGTATAGATACGCAGTATTTT. V gene TRBV5-1 combines with J gene TRBJ2-3; 7 bases are a match to TRBD1. V dropped 0 bases and J dropped 5; count of bases not matched to a gene: 6. Germline values: CDR1 SGHRS, CDR2 YFSETQ. The CDR3 covers 15 residues.

V usage is TRBV27 and J usage is TRBJ2-7; a weak D match, TRBD1 (6 bases). Trimming left V 3 bases short and J 3 bases short, with 12 bases between. The CDR3 has 14 residues. Germline CDR1 and CDR2: MNHEY and SMNVEV (reference sequence). The CDR3 is CASSFSGANYEQYF. CDR3 DNA sequence: TGTGCCAGCAGTTTTTCAGGGGCCAACTACGAGCAGTACTTC.

The CDR3 loop is CASSYSGRDSYNEQFF. The CDR3 DNA follows: TGTGCCAGCAGTTACTCGGGGCGGGACTCCTACAATGAGCAGTTCTTC. This chain joins TRBV6-6 and TRBJ2-1; possible D gene TRBD2, 6 bases. This CDR3 region has 16 residues. The ends were cut back, 0 bases at V and 0 bases at J, with 9 bases in the middle. CDR1 is MNHNY and CDR2 is SVGAGI in the germline V gene (reference sequence).

The gene calls are TRBV21-1 and TRBJ2-7; the table assigns TRBD1, which was not confirmed against the DNA. TRBV21-1 is given as a pseudogene. The length of the CDR3 is 14 residues. The CDR3 coding sequence is TGTGCCAGCAGTCCCGGGACAGGTCCCTACGAGCAGTACTTC. It codes for CASSPGTGPYEQYF.

The chain carries TRBV6-5 and TRBJ2-7, with D perhaps matching TRBD1 (6 bases). V was pared by 4 bases and J by 5 bases, with 18 bases between. The germline V gene has CDR1 MNHEY and CDR2 SVGAGI. The CDR3 totals 15 residues. The CDR3, as DNA: TGTGCCAGCAGTTCGACAGGAAGCCAAAGGAACGAGCAGTACTTC. This encodes CASSSTGSQRNEQYF.

Turning to this clone: The same CDR3 arises from other DNA sequences in this sample as well. This sequence joins TRBV5-5 and TRBJ1-3; maybe TRBD1 (5 bases). This CDR3 has 16 residues. Per germline, CDR1 SGHKS and CDR2 YYEKEE (reference sequence). The ends were cut back, 2 bases at V and 0 bases at J, with 12 bases in the middle. Written as DNA, the CDR3 is TGTGCCAGCAGCTTAACTTGGGGGGACTCTGGAAACACCATATATTTT. It translates to CASSLTWGDSGNTIYF. The full variable domain, in which reference TRBV5-5 and TRBJ1-3 provide the parts outside the CDR3, is DAGVTQSPTHLIKTRGQQVTLRCSPISGHKSVSWYQQVLGQGPQFIFQYYEKEERGRGNFPDRFSARQFPNYSSELNVNALLLGDSALYLCASSLTWGDSGNTIYFGEGSWLTVV.

The chain joins TRBV19 to TRBJ2-3; TRBD2 matches at 9 bases. In germline, CDR1 is LNHDA, CDR2 SQIVND (reference sequence). V lost 4 bases to trimming and J lost 3 bases; unmatched junction nucleotides: 8. The CDR3 has 16 residues. The CDR3 here is CASSTLIAGVTDTQYF. CDR3 nucleotides: TGTGCCAGTAGTACCTTAATAGCGGGAGTGACAGATACGCAGTATTTT.

The rearrangement uses TRBV2 and TRBJ2-7, with TRBD2 matching over 11 bases. CDR3 length: 15 residues. Trimming took 7 bases from V and 1 from J; bases not matched to a gene: 6. The germline V gene encodes CDR1 SNHLY and CDR2 FYNNEI. CDR3 protein: CASKTSGGHSYEQYF. The CDR3 DNA follows: TGTGCCAGCAAAACTAGCGGGGGCCATTCCTACGAGCAGTACTTC.

This rearrangement joins TRBV19 to TRBJ2-3, with 7 bases identical to TRBD2. CDR1 is LNHDA and CDR2 is SQIVND in the germline V gene (reference sequence). This CDR3 is built from 15 residues. J was trimmed by 3 bases and V by 6 bases; bases with no gene match: 9. CDR3 region: CASRSWGGITDTQYF. CDR3 in DNA: TGTGCCAGTAGATCCTGGGGGGGGATAACAGATACGCAGTATTTT. Full variable domain (remainder filled in from reference TRBV19 and TRBJ2-3): DGGITQSPKYLFRKEGQNVTLSCEQNLNHDAMYWYRQDPGQGLRLIYYSQIVNDFQKGDIAEGYSVSREKKESFPLTVTSAQKNPTAFYLCASRSWGGITDTQYFGPGTRLTVL.

The chain uses TRBV5-5 and TRBJ2-2, with D uncertain. The germline V gene has CDR1 SGHKS and CDR2 YYEKEE (reference sequence). The CDR3 length is 15 residues. V was clipped by 4 bases and J by 5 bases, with 15 bases between them. The CDR3: CASSLSPGLTGELFF. The DNA of the CDR3 is TGTGCCAGCAGCCTAAGTCCAGGCCTAACCGGGGAGCTGTTTTTT.

The J gene is TRBJ2-3, the V gene TRBV27; 9 nucleotides line up with TRBD2. This CDR3 region has 20 residues. V was pared by 2 bases and J by 1 base, with 16 bases of the junction left unmatched. The germline gives CDR1 MNHEY, CDR2 SMNVEV (reference sequence). Here the CDR3 DNA reads TGTGCCAGCAGTTTAAGGAGTGGGTGGGGTAGCGGGAGTGGCACAGATACGCAGTATTTT. Translating gives CASSLRSGWGSGSGTDTQYF.